Following are 15 T cell receptor beta chains from one sample sequenced in a study of shared clonotypes between healthy human individuals (TCRdb year 2020). The protocol used for the library was the immunoSEQ multiplex PCR assay. What TCRdb holds here is the immuneACCESS table cut down to in-frame rearrangements. Part of the clones is not present; checked against another copy, under half of the missing clones reflect an unresolved V gene, and the others are unexplained. Present in this sample are approximately 2,000,000 clones, approximately 90% of which were seen just once. Of the sample, around 0.35% falls within the top ten clones. Sequenced input: naive CD4+ T cells from PBMCs. Sample cell subset or site, as interpreted from the label and publication: CD45RA+ positively selected. These receptors were taken from a man aged 18 to 30 in good health. Some clones in this sample may be carry-over from other donors' samples.

V is TRBV9 and J is TRBJ2-6; no definite D call. V lost 2 bases to trimming and J lost 0 bases, with 15 bases between them. CDR3 length: 18 amino acids. The germline gives CDR1 SGDLS, CDR2 YYNGEE. CDR3 in amino acids: CASSVTAHASSGANVLTF. In DNA, the CDR3 is TGTGCCAGCAGCGTGACGGCTCACGCTAGCTCTGGGGCCAACGTCCTGACTTTC.

The sample holds one count of this clone. The rearrangement uses TRBV28 and TRBJ2-2, with D possibly TRBD1 on 7 matching bases. In germline, CDR1 is MDHEN, CDR2 SYDVKM. V lost 6 bases and J lost 2, with 13 bases in between. This CDR3 has 15 amino acids. CDR3 amino acids: CASSRGTVNTGELFF. CDR3 nucleotides: TGTGCCAGCAGCCGCGGGACAGTCAACACCGGGGAGCTGTTTTTT.

The J gene is TRBJ2-3, the V gene TRBV7-8; D perhaps matches TRBD2 (5 bases). The CDR3 totals 16 residues. Germline V lookup: CDR1 SGHVS, CDR2 FQNEAQ. Trimming pared 5 bases from V and 4 bases from J, leaving 19 bases between. CDR3 nucleotide sequence: TGTGCCAGCAGCCCCCTCCGGGAAAACACCCCAGATACGCAGTATTTT. This gives the protein CASSPLRENTPDTQYF.

The chain employs TRBV28 and TRBJ2-5, with no clear D. Matching the DNA end better, TRBJ2-7 makes the J call doubtful. Germline V CDR1 and CDR2: MDHEN, SYDVKM. The CDR3 totals 14 residues. The CDR3 sequence: CASSIGQGPYEQYF. The CDR3 coding sequence is TGTGCCAGCAGTATTGGGCAAGGGCCCTACGAGCAGTACTTC.

The chain links TRBV7-9 to TRBJ2-3, with 8 bases identical to TRBD2. CDR3 size: 14 residues. With 8 bases clipped from V and 2 bases from J, the junction kept 6 bases outside the gene matches. Germline-derived CDR1 and CDR2 are SEHNR and FQNEAQ (reference sequence). Here the CDR3 reads CASVSREATDTQYF. CDR3 nucleotides: TGTGCCAGCGTCTCGCGGGAGGCCACAGATACGCAGTATTTT.

V and J are TRBV14 and TRBJ2-4; D is unresolved. The CDR3 runs 13 residues. Germline assignment: CDR1 SGHDN and CDR2 FVKESK. V lost 1 base and J lost 6, with 7 bases in between. The CDR3 region has the DNA TGTGCCAGCAGCCAAGGGTCAGGAAACATTCAGTACTTC. Its translation: CASSQGSGNIQYF.

This sequence joins TRBV28 and TRBJ2-3; perhaps TRBD2 as D (6 bases). CDR1 and CDR2 from the germline V gene are MDHEN and SYDVKM. CDR3 size: 14 residues. V lost 4 bases to trimming and J lost 3 bases, with 11 bases between them. The CDR3 DNA follows: TGTGCCAGCAGTTGGCCGGGACTTACAGATACGCAGTATTTT. Translating gives CASSWPGLTDTQYF.

J is TRBJ1-1 and V is TRBV5-4, with 9 bases lining up with TRBD1. Unmatched junction bases numbered 10, after V lost 5 bases and J lost 5 bases. CDR1 is SGHNT and CDR2 is YYREEE in the germline V gene (reference sequence). This CDR3 is built from 15 residues. DNA of the CDR3: TGTGCCAGCAGTCCACCCCGGACAGGGGATACTGAAGCTTTCTTT. Its protein is CASSPPRTGDTEAFF.

V and J are TRBV14 and TRBJ2-1; possible D gene TRBD1, 5 bases. Per the germline V gene, CDR1 is SGHDN and CDR2 is FVKESK. Trimming took off 2 bases at V and 8 bases at J, with 7 bases between the two ends. The CDR3 runs to 12 residues. The CDR3 DNA reads TGTGCCAGCAGCCAAAGGGGTGATGAGCAGTTCTTC. Amino acids: CASSQRGDEQFF.

The chain employs TRBV2 and TRBJ1-4; no firm D call. V lost 6 bases, J lost 3 bases, and 8 bases lay in between. CDR1 is SNHLY, CDR2 FYNNEI, per germline. This CDR3 spans 13 amino acids. DNA of the CDR3: TGTGCCAGCAGAGGCGAATCTAATGAAAAACTGTTTTTT. Translated: CASRGESNEKLFF. Based on the CDR3 plus reference TRBV2 and TRBJ1-4, the full variable domain is EPEVTQTPSHQVTQMGQEVILRCVPISNHLYFYWYRQILGQKVEFLVSFYNNEISEKSEIFDDQFSVERPDGSNFTLKIRSTKLEDSAMYFCASRGESNEKLFFGSGTQLSVL.

About this clone: The sample carries other DNA sequences with the same CDR3. This chain connects TRBV6-5 to TRBJ1-2, with 9 bases identical to TRBD1. Germline trimming cut 8 bases from V and 0 bases from J; bases unmatched to any gene: 1. This CDR3 spans 13 amino acids. Looked up from germline, CDR1 is MNHEY and CDR2 is SVGAGI. DNA for the CDR3: TGTGCCAGCCGGACAGGGGCTAACTATGGCTACACCTTC. It specifies CASRTGANYGYTF.

V gene TRBV21-1 combines with J gene TRBJ2-1; TRBD2 is taken as the D call from the table, unchecked against the DNA. TRBV21-1 constitutes a pseudogene. The CDR3 loop spans 16 amino acids. The CDR3 nucleotides read TGTGCCATTGCCCTAGCCCAACTGCATCAATACAATGAGCAGTTCTTC. It specifies CAIALAQLHQYNEQFF.

The rearrangement uses TRBV7-9 and TRBJ2-1; D is perhaps TRBD2 (6 bases). Trimming pared 2 bases from V and 3 bases from J, leaving 11 bases between. Germline V gene data show CDR1 as SEHNR and CDR2 as FQNEAQ (reference sequence). The CDR3 covers 15 residues. The CDR3 protein is CASSLQAGDYNEQFF. In nucleotides, the CDR3 is TGTGCCAGCAGCTTACAAGCGGGTGACTACAATGAGCAGTTCTTC.

This chain joins TRBV5-1 and TRBJ1-2; TRBD1 matches at 9 bases. Trimming at V came to 4 bases and at J to 8 bases, leaving 12 bases not matched to a gene. In germline, CDR1 is SGHRS, CDR2 YFSETQ. This CDR3 has 15 residues. CDR3 DNA: TGCGCCAGCAGCAGGACGACAGGGGGTGGCGGAGGCTACACCTTC. Protein sequence: CASSRTTGGGGGYTF.

The chain joins TRBV25-1 to TRBJ1-4; TRBD1 might be the D (5 bases). CDR3 length equals 15 residues. Deletions cut 0 bases from V and 5 bases from J, with 10 bases between. Germline-derived CDR1 and CDR2 are MGHDK and SYGVNS. This chain's CDR3 is CASSEYGTGNEKLFF. The CDR3 DNA follows: TGTGCCAGCAGTGAATATGGGACGGGGAATGAAAAACTGTTTTTT.